This T cell receptor (beta chain) was documented in a study of blood T cell repertoires in COVID-19. Background on the study: Italy, Spain and the United States were the sources of the convalescent and acute COVID-19 samples. PBMCs, B-cell-depleted T cells, or T cells were the source of the cDNA or gDNA that made up the material.

Clones were sequenced by immunoSEQ multiplex PCR, and TCRdb holds only the in-frame ones, with some missing. The sample shows some 200,000 clones, around 83% of them seen only once. Source material: peripheral blood. The TCR sequence derives from a woman between 40 and 55 years old with acute or convalescent COVID-19.

The CDR3 loop is CASRGAGFYNEQFF. The CDR3 DNA sequence: TGTGCCAGCAGAGGGGCAGGGTTCTACAATGAGCAGTTCTTC. The gene calls are TRBV11-2 and TRBJ2-1; tentatively, D is TRBD1 (5 bases). V lost 6 bases and J lost 3, with 12 bases in between. This CDR3 is 14 amino acids long. Germline assignment: CDR1 SGHAT and CDR2 FQNNGV.